This TCR beta chain was captured in a study of neurological immune-mediated disorders. Regarding the study as a whole: There was no clinical or MRI feature that showed an association with the multiple sclerosis repertoire cluster.

The making of cDNA relied on 5'RACE with 10-nucleotide random UMIs. MiXCR was run by TCRdb on the 5' RACE reads, yielding one entry per CDR3 protein. The repertoire holds roughly 40,000 distinct CDR3 sequences, with roughly 2.5% as singletons. A note on this clonotype: What it binds is unknown. A much larger clonotype is one base distant, so this may be a read error.

It was from 2 million PBMCs stored at -80 C that the unsorted libraries were obtained. This clonotype was obtained from a man aged 45-60 years with multiple sclerosis. What was sequenced was PBMCs.

CDR3 sequence reads: CACSPKGRGLGTEAFF. For the CDR3, the DNA is TGTGCCTGTAGTCCAAAAGGGCGGGGGCTAGGCACTGAAGCTTTCTTT. The V call is TRBV19, the J call TRBJ1-1; D might be TRBD1 (6 bases). Germline V gene data show CDR1 as LNHDA and CDR2 as SQIVND (reference sequence). This CDR3 region has 16 residues.